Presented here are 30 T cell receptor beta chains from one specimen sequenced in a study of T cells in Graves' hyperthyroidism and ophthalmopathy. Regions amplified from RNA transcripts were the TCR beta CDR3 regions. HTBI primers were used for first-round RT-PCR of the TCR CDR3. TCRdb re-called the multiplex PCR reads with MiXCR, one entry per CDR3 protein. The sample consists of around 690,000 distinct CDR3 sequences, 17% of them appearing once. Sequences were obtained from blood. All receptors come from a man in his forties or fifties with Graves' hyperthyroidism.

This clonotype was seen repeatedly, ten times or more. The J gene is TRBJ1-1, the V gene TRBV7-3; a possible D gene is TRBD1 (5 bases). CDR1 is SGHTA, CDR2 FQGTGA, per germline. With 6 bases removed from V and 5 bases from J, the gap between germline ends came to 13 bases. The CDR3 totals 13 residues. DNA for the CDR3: TGTGCCAGCAGTTTTGGGACTGGTACTGAAGCTTTCTTT. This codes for CASSFGTGTEAFF.

This chain's CDR3 is CSAGAGDSGELFF. The DNA of the CDR3 is TGCAGTGCTGGAGCGGGAGATTCCGGGGAGCTGTTTTTT. The V call is TRBV20-1, the J call TRBJ2-2; TRBD2 matches 8 bases. Germline-derived CDR1 and CDR2 are DFQATT and SNEGSKA (reference sequence). With V trimmed by 5 bases and J by 6 bases, 5 bases remained unmatched. This CDR3 is built from 13 residues.

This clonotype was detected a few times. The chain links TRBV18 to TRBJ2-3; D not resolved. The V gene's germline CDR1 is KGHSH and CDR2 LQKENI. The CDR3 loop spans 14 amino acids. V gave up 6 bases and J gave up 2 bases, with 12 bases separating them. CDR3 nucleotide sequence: TGTGCCAGCTCCCTAACCCAGTCCACAGATACGCAGTATTTT. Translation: CASSLTQSTDTQYF.

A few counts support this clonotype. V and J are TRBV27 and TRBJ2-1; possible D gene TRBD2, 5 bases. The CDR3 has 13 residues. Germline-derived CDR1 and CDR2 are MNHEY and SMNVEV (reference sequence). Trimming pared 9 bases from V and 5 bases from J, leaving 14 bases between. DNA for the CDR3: TGTGCCAGTCGGGAAATAGAGGACAATGAGCAGTTCTTC. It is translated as CASREIEDNEQFF.

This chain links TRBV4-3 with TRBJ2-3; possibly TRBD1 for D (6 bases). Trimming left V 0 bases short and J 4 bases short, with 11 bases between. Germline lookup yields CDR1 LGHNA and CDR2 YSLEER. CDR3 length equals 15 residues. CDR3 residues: CASSQDRGFSDTQYF. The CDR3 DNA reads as TGCGCCAGCAGCCAAGACAGGGGTTTTTCAGATACGCAGTATTTT.

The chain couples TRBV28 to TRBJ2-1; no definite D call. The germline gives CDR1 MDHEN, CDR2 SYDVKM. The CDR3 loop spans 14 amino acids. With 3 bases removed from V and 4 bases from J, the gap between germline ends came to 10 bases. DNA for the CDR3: TGTGCCAGCAGTTTTGAGAGTACGTACAATGAGCAGTTCTTC. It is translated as CASSFESTYNEQFF.

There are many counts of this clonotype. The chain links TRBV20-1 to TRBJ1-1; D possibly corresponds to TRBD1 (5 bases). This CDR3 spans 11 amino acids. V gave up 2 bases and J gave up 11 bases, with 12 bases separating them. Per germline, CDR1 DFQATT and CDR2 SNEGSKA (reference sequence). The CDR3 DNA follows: TGCAGTGCTAGACGGCGGGGACTTGCTTTCTTT. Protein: CSARRRGLAFF.

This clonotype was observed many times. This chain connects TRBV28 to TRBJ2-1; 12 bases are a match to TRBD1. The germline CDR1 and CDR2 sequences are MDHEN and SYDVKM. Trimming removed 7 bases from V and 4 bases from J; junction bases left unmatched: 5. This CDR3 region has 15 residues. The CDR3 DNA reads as TGTGCCAGCACCCTGGGACAGGGGGCATACAATGAGCAGTTCTTC. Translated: CASTLGQGAYNEQFF. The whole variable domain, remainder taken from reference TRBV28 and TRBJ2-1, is DVKVTQSSRYLVKRTGEKVFLECVQDMDHENMFWYRQDPGLGLRLIYFSYDVKMKEKGDIPEGYSVSREKKERFSLILESASTNQTSMYLCASTLGQGAYNEQFFGPGTRLTVL.

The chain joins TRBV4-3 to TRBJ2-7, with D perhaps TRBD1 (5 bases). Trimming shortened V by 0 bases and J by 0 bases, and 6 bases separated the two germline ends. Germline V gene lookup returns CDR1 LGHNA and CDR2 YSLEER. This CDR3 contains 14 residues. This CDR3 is CASSQDRASYEQYF. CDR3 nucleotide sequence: TGCGCCAGCAGCCAAGACAGGGCCTCCTACGAGCAGTACTTC.

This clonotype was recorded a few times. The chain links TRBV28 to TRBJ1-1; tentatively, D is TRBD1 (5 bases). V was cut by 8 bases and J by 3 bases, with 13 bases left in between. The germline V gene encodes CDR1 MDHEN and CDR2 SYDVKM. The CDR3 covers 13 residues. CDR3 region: CASGQGGDTEAFF. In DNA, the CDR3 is TGTGCCAGCGGCCAGGGTGGTGACACTGAAGCTTTCTTT.

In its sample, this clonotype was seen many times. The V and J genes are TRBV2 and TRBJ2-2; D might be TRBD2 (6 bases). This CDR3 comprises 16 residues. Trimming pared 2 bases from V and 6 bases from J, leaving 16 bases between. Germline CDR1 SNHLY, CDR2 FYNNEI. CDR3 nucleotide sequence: TGTGCCAGCAGTGAATCCCGGGACTCGCTAGCCGGGGAGCTGTTTTTT. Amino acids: CASSESRDSLAGELFF.

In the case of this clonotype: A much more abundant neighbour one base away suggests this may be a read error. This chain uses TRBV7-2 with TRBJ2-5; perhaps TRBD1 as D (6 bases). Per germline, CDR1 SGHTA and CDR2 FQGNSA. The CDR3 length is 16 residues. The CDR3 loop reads CASSLGTPGHGETQHF. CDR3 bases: TGTGCCAGCAGCTTAGGCACACCGGGACACGGGGAGACCCAGCACTTC.

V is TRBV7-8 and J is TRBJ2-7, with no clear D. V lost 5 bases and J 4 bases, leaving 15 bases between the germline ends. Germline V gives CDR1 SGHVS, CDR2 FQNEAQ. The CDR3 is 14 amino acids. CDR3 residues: CASSILEGPYEQYF. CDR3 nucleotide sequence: TGTGCCAGCAGCATTCTAGAAGGCCCATACGAGCAGTACTTC. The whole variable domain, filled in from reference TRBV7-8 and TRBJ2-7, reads GAGVSQSPRYKVAKRGQDVALRCDPISGHVSLFWYQQALGQGPEFLTYFQNEAQLDKSGLPSDRFFAERPEGSVSTLKIQRTQQEDSAVYLCASSILEGPYEQYFGPGTRLTVT.

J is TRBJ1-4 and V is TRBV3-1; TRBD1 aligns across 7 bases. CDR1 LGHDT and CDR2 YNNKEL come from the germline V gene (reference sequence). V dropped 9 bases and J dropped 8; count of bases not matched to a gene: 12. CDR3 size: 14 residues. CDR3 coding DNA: TGTGCCAGTACCTCCGGGACAGCGAGCGAAAAACTGTTTTTT. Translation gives CASTSGTASEKLFF.

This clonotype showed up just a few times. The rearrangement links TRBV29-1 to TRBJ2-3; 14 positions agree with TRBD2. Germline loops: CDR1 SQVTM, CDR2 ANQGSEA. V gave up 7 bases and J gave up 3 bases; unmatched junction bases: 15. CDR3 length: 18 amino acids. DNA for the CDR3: TGCAGCGCCCACTCCGGGACTAGCGGGAGTTTTAGTACAGATACGCAGTATTTT. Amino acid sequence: CSAHSGTSGSFSTDTQYF.

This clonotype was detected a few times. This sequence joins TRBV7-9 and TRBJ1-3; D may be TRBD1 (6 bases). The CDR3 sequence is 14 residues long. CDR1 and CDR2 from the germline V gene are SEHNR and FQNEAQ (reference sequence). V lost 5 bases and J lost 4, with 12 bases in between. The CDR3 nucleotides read TGTGCCAGCAGCCACCGGGACATGGGAAACACCATATATTTT. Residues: CASSHRDMGNTIYF.

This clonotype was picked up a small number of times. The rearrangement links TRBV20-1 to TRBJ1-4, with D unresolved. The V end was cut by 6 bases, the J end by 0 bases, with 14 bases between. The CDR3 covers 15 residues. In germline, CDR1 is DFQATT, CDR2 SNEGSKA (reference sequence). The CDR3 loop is CSARPTPATNEKLFF. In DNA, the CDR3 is TGCAGTGCCAGACCTACACCTGCAACTAATGAAAAACTGTTTTTT.

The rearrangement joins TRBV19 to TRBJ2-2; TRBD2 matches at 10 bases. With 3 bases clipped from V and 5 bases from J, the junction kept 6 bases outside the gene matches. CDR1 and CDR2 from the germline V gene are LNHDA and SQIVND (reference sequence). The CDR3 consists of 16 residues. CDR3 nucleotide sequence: TGTGCCAGTAGTATCGAGCTAGCGGGAGTAACCGGGGAGCTGTTTTTT. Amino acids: CASSIELAGVTGELFF.

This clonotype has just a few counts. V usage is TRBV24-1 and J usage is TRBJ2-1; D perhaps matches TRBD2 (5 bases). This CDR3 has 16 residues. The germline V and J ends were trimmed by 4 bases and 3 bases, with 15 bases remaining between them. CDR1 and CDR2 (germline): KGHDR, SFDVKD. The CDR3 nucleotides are TGTGCCACCAGTGACGCAACCGGGATAAACTACAATGAGCAGTTCTTC. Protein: CATSDATGINYNEQFF.

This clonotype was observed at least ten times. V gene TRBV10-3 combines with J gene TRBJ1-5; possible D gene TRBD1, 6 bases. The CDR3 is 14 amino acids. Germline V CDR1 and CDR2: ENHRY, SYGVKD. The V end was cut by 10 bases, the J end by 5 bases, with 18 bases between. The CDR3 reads CATSLGGLDQPQHF. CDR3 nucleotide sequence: TGTGCCACCTCTTTGGGGGGCCTTGATCAGCCCCAGCATTTT.

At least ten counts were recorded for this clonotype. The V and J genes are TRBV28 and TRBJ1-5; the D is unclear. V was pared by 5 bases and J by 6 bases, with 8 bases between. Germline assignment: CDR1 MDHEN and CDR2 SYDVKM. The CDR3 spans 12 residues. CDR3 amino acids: CASSPVFQPQHF. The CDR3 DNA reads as TGTGCCAGCAGTCCCGTATTTCAGCCCCAGCATTTT.

The CDR3 sequence: CASSLPNGFGQYF. CDR3 nucleotides: TGTGCCAGCAGTTTACCCAACGGATTCGGGCAGTACTTC. This chain joins TRBV28 and TRBJ2-7; D call uncertain. The CDR3 is made up of 13 amino acids. Deletions cut 2 bases from V and 9 bases from J, with 14 bases between. CDR1 MDHEN and CDR2 SYDVKM come from the germline V gene.

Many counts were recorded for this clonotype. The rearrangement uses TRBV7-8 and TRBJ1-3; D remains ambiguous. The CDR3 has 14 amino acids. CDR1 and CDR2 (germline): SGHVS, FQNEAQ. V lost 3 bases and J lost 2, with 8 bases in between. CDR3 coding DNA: TGTGCCAGCAGCTTGCAGACGGCTGGAAACACCATATATTTT. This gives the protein CASSLQTAGNTIYF.

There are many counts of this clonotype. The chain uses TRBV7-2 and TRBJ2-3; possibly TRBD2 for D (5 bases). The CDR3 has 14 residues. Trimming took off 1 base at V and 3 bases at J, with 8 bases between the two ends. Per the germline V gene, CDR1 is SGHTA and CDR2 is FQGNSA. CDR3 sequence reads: CASSLDSATDTQYF. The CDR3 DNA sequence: TGTGCCAGCAGCTTAGATAGCGCAACAGATACGCAGTATTTT.

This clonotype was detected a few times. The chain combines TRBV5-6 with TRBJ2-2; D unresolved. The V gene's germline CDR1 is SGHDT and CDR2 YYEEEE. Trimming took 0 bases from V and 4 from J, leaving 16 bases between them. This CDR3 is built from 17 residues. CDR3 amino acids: CASSLAKERVGTGELFF. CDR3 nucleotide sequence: TGTGCCAGCAGCTTGGCCAAAGAACGGGTGGGCACCGGGGAGCTGTTTTTT.

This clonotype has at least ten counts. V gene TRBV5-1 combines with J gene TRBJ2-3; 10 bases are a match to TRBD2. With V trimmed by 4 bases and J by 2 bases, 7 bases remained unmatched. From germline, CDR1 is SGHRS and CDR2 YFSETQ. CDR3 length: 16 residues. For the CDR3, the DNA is TGCGCCAGCAGCGACATAGCGGGAGGATCCACAGATACGCAGTATTTT. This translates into CASSDIAGGSTDTQYF. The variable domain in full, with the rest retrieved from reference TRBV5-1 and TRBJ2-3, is KAGVTQTPRYLIKTRGQQVTLSCSPISGHRSVSWYQQTPGQGLQFLFEYFSETQRNKGNFPGRFSGRQFSNSRSEMNVSTLELGDSALYLCASSDIAGGSTDTQYFGPGTRLTVL.

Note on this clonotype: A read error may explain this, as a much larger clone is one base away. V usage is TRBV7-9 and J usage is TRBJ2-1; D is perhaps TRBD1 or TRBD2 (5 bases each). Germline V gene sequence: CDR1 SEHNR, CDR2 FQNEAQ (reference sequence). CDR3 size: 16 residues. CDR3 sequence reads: CASSWVGTVAYNKQFF. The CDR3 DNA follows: TGTGCCAGCAGCTGGGTGGGGACGGTCGCCTACAATAAGCAGTTCTTC.

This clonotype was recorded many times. The CDR3: CASSLVSSSYNEQFF. CDR3 nucleotides: TGTGCCAGCAGCTTAGTCTCGAGCTCCTACAATGAGCAGTTCTTC. J is TRBJ2-1 and V is TRBV7-2; D ambiguous. The CDR3 contains 15 residues. The germline V gene has CDR1 SGHTA and CDR2 FQGNSA. V was shortened by 1 base and J by 0 bases, with 7 bases between the two germline ends.

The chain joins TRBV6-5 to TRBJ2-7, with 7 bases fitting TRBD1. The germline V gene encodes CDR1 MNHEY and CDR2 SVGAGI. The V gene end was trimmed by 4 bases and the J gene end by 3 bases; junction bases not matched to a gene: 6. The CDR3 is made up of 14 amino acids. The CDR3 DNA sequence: TGTGCCAGCAGTTGGGGACAGACTCACTACGAGCAGTACTTC. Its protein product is CASSWGQTHYEQYF.

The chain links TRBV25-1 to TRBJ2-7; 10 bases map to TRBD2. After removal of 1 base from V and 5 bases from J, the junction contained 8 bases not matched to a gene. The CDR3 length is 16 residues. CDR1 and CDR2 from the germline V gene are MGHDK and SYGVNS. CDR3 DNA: TGTGCCAGCAGTGAATCTGGAGCGGGAGGGCGGGACGAGCAGTACTTC. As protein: CASSESGAGGRDEQYF.